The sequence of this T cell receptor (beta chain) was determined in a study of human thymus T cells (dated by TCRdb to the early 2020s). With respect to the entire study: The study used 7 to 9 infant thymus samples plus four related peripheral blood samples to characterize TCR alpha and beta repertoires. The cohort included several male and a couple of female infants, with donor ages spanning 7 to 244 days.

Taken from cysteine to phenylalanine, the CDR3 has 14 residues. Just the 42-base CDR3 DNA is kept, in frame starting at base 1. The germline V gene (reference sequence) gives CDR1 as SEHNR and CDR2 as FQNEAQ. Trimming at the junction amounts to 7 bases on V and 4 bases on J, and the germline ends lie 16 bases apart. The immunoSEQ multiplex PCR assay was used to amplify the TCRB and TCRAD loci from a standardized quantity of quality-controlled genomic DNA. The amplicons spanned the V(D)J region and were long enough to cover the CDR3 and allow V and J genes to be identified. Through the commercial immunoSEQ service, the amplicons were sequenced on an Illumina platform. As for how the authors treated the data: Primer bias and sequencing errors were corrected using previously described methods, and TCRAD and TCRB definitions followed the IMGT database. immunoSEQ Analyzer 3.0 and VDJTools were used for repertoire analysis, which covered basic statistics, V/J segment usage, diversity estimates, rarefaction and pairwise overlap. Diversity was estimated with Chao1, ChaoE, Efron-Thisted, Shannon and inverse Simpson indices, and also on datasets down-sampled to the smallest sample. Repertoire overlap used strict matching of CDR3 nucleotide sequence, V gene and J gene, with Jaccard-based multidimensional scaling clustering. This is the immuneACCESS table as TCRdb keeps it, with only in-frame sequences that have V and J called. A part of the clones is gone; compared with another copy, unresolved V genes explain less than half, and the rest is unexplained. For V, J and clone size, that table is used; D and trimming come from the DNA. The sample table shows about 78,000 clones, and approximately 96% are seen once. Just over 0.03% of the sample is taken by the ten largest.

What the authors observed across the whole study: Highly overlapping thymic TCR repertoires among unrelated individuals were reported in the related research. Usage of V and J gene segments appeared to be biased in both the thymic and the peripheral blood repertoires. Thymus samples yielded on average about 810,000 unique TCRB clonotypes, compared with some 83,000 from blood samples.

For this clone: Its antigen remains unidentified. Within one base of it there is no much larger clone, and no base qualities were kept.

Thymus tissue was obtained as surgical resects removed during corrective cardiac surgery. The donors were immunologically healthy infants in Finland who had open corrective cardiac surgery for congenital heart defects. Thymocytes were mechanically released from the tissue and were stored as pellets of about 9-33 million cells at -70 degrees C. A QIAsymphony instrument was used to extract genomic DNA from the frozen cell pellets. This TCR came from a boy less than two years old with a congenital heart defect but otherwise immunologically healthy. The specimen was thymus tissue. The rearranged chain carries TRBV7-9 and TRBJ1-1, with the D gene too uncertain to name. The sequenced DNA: TGTGCCAGCAACTTGGGCGGGCCCTTCACTGAAGCTTTCTTT. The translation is CASNLGGPFTEAFF. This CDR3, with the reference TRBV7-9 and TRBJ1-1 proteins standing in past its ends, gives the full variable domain DTGVSQNPRHKITKRGQNVTFRCDPISEHNRLYWYRQTLGQGPEFLTYFQNEAQLEKSRLLSDRFSAERPKGSFSTLEIQRTEQGDSAMYLCASNLGGPFTEAFFGQGTRLTVV.